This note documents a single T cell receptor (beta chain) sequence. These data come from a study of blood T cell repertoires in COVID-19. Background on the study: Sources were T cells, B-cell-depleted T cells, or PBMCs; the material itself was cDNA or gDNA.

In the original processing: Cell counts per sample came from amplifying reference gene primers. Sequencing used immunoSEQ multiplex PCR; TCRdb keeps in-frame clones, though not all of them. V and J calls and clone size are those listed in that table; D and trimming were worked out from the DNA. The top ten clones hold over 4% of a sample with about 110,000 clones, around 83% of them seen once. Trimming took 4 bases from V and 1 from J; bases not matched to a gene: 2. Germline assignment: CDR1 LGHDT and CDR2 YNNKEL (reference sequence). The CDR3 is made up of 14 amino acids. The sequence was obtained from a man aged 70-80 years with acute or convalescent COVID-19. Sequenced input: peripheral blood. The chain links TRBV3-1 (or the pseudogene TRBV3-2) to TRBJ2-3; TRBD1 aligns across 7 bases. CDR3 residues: CASSRQGGTDTQYF. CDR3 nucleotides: TGTGCCAGCAGCCGACAGGGAGGCACAGATACGCAGTATTTT.